The next 18 T cell receptor beta chains were all read from a single sample in a study of blood T cell repertoires in COVID-19. The protocol was immunoSEQ multiplex PCR, while the TCRdb copy is restricted to in-frame clones and leaves out a portion. The repertoire includes about 140,000 clones, more than 70% of them detected once, and approximately 8.3% sits in the top ten. Sequencing was performed on peripheral blood. Receptors were obtained from an older woman with acute or convalescent COVID-19.

The chain's CDR3 is CASSKGGTGGNEKLFF. The CDR3 DNA follows: TGTGCCAGCAGCAAAGGTGGGACAGGGGGCAATGAAAAACTGTTTTTT. The gene calls are TRBV21-1 and TRBJ1-4; the tabulated D call, TRBD1, remains unverified against the DNA. TRBV21-1 is a documented pseudogene. This CDR3 region has 16 residues.

This clone has just one count. The rearrangement joins TRBV7-2 to TRBJ2-5, with 8 nucleotides matching TRBD2. This CDR3 is built from 16 residues. The germline gives CDR1 SGHTA, CDR2 FQGNSA. J lost 5 bases, V lost 5 bases, and 13 bases had no gene match. CDR3 sequence reads: CASSLLGTSRSETQYF. CDR3 sequence (DNA): TGTGCCAGCAGCCTCCTCGGGACTAGTCGTTCGGAGACCCAGTACTTC.

The chain combines TRBV19 with TRBJ1-1, with D unclear. The CDR3 runs to 12 residues. V was cut by 7 bases and J by 5 bases, with 11 bases left in between. Germline CDR1 reads LNHDA; CDR2 reads SQIVND (reference sequence). The CDR3 coding sequence is TGTGCCAGTACTTCTAGGCGGACTGAAGCTTTCTTT. This codes for CASTSRRTEAFF.

The chain joins TRBV5-6 to TRBJ2-3; 9 nucleotides line up with TRBD1. CDR3 length: 15 amino acids. The V gene end was trimmed by 4 bases and the J gene end by 4 bases; junction bases not matched to a gene: 7. CDR1 is SGHDT and CDR2 is YYEEEE in the germline V gene. Here the CDR3 DNA reads TGTGCCAGCAGCCTCCGGGACAGGGTGGCAGATACGCAGTATTTT. Protein product: CASSLRDRVADTQYF.

Of note for this clone: Sequence at one end of the junction differs from germline and may be a read error. This chain links TRBV24-1 with TRBJ2-3; D might be TRBD2 (6 bases). The CDR3 runs 19 residues. The germline CDR1 and CDR2 sequences are KGHDR and SFDVKD. CDR3 bases: TGTGCCACCAATGATCCATCTCCTTGGGGGAGGAAGCCCACAGATACGCAGTATTTT. Its translation is CATNDPSPWGRKPTDTQYF.

The chain's CDR3 is CASSPTGHYHYSNQPQHF. DNA for the CDR3: TGTGCCAGCAGCCCCACGGGACATTACCATTATAGCAATCAGCCCCAGCATTTT. The chain has TRBV27 and TRBJ1-5, with D possibly matching TRBD1 (6 bases). V lost 6 bases, J lost 0 bases, and 21 bases lay in between. CDR3 length: 18 residues. Germline values: CDR1 MNHEY, CDR2 SMNVEV (reference sequence).

This chain uses TRBV27 with TRBJ1-3, with 7 bases identical to TRBD1. The CDR3 sequence is 15 residues long. From germline, CDR1 is MNHEY and CDR2 SMNVEV (reference sequence). V lost 0 bases to trimming and J lost 7 bases; unmatched junction nucleotides: 6. CDR3 residues: CASSLSTGLGNTIYF. The CDR3 DNA sequence: TGTGCCAGCAGTTTATCGACAGGGTTGGGGAACACCATATATTTT.

The genes are TRBV3-1 (or the pseudogene TRBV3-2) and TRBJ2-3; D perhaps matches TRBD2 (5 bases). Germline CDR1 and CDR2: LGHDT and YNNKEL (reference sequence). CDR3 size: 16 residues. V lost 1 base, J lost 0 bases, and 11 bases lay in between. In DNA form, the CDR3 reads TGTGCCAGCAGCCAAGCGATCGGGGTCAGCACAGATACGCAGTATTTT. Translation: CASSQAIGVSTDTQYF.

This clone was detected a few times. The chain joins TRBV6-5 to TRBJ1-4; 9 bases fit TRBD1. There are 15 residues in the CDR3. V lost 4 bases and J lost 5; bases outside the gene matches: 5. The germline V gene has CDR1 MNHEY and CDR2 SVGAGI. CDR3 coding DNA: TGTGCCAGCAGTTCGGACAGGGGCCTAAATGAAAAACTGTTTTTT. Translating gives CASSSDRGLNEKLFF.

This clone was seen only once. The V call is TRBV27, the J call TRBJ2-7; 8 nucleotides align to TRBD1. V trimming: 4 bases; J trimming: 6 bases; junction bases outside the gene matches: 8. This CDR3 comprises 14 residues. Per germline, CDR1 MNHEY and CDR2 SMNVEV (reference sequence). In DNA form, the CDR3 reads TGTGCCAGCAGTTCGAGGGACAGGCATTCCGAGCAGTACTTC. It yields the protein CASSSRDRHSEQYF.

This chain connects TRBV19 to TRBJ2-2; D is perhaps TRBD2 (6 bases). Per germline, CDR1 LNHDA and CDR2 SQIVND (reference sequence). V was shortened by 2 bases and J by 0 bases, with 7 bases between the two germline ends. This CDR3 is 15 amino acids long. DNA for the CDR3: TGTGCCAGTAGTATACGGGGGTCGAACACCGGGGAGCTGTTTTTT. It encodes CASSIRGSNTGELFF.

V and J are TRBV6-5 and TRBJ1-2; TRBD1 matches at 10 bases. Germline lookup yields CDR1 MNHEY and CDR2 SVGAGI. Trimming took 2 bases from V and 6 from J; bases not matched to a gene: 3. CDR3 length equals 14 residues. CDR3 sequence reads: CASSYLGTGDGYTF. The CDR3 DNA follows: TGTGCCAGCAGTTACCTCGGGACAGGGGATGGCTACACCTTC.

V usage is TRBV3-1 (or the pseudogene TRBV3-2) and J usage is TRBJ1-4, with D perhaps TRBD1 (6 bases). This CDR3 spans 14 amino acids. Trimming pared 4 bases from V and 0 bases from J, leaving 6 bases between. Germline V gene lookup returns CDR1 LGHDT and CDR2 YNNKEL (reference sequence). CDR3 nucleotides: TGTGCCAGCAGCCGGACAGCAACTAATGAAAAACTGTTTTTT. Its translation is CASSRTATNEKLFF.

In this sample, this clone turned up a few times. The gene calls are TRBV25-1 and TRBJ1-2, with TRBD1 as a possible D gene (6 bases). Trimming took off 1 base at V and 7 bases at J, with 13 bases between the two ends. Germline-derived CDR1 and CDR2 are MGHDK and SYGVNS. This CDR3 has 14 residues. The CDR3 loop is CASSEWMAGVGYTF. The CDR3 DNA sequence: TGTGCCAGCAGTGAATGGATGGCAGGGGTTGGCTACACCTTC.

This CDR3 reads CASSQTGSTGELFF. DNA for the CDR3: TGTGCCAGCAGCCAGACAGGAAGCACCGGGGAGCTGTTTTTT. V is TRBV5-4 and J is TRBJ2-2, with D perhaps matching TRBD1 (6 bases). Germline CDR1 reads SGHNT; CDR2 reads YYREEE (reference sequence). V dropped 4 bases and J dropped 4 bases, with 11 bases sitting between them. This CDR3 comprises 14 residues.

The V call is TRBV10-3, the J call TRBJ2-1, with 11 bases identical to TRBD2. J was trimmed by 8 bases and V by 4 bases; bases with no gene match: 7. Germline V gene data show CDR1 as ENHRY and CDR2 as SYGVKD. CDR3 size: 15 residues. The CDR3: CAISAVAGGRDEQFF. As DNA, the CDR3 is TGTGCCATCAGTGCGGTAGCGGGGGGGCGAGATGAGCAGTTCTTC.

This clone showed up just once. V gene TRBV2 combines with J gene TRBJ1-2; 8 positions match TRBD1. V trimming: 7 bases; J trimming: 4 bases; junction bases outside the gene matches: 8. The germline CDR1 and CDR2 sequences are SNHLY and FYNNEI. The length of the CDR3 is 14 residues. The CDR3 sequence is CASNIDRGPYGYTF. CDR3 sequence (DNA): TGTGCCAGCAACATTGACAGGGGCCCCTATGGCTACACCTTC.

The V call is TRBV6-5, the J call TRBJ1-4, with a weak D call TRBD1 (5 bases). With 5 bases removed from V and 6 bases from J, the gap between germline ends came to 10 bases. This CDR3 comprises 13 residues. Per germline, CDR1 MNHEY and CDR2 SVGAGI. Written as DNA, the CDR3 is TGTGCCAGCAGTCGTGGGGGGGATGAAAAACTGTTTTTT. Residues: CASSRGGDEKLFF.